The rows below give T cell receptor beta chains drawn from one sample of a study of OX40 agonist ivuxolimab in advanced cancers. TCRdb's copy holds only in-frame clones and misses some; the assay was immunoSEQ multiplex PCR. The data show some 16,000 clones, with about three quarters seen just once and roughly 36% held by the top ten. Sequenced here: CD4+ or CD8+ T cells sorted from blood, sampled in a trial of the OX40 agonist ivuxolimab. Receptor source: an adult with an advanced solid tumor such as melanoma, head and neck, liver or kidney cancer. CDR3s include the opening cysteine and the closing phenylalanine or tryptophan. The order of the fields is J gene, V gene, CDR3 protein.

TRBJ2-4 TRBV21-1 CASSIWMKTGDRVFAAKNIQYF
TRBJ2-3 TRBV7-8 CASSSGPDTQYF
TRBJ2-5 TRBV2 CASRARTSGQETQYF
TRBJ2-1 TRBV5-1 CASSPSGLAEYNEQFF
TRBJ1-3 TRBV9 CASSASGGGLGGNTIYF
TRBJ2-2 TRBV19 CASSIGADTGELFF
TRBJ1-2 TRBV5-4 CASSGIRDYTF
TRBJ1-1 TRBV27 CASSPWTGNTEAFF
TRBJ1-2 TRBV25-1 CASSTGGYGYTF
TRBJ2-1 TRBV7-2 CASSSFPRENNEQFF
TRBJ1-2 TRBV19 CASSIQGAGYGYTF
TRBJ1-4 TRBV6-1 CASRAPRRLFF
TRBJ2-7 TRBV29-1 CSVGDSSYEQYF
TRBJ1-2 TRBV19 CASSITAYGYTF
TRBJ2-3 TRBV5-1 CASSSSGQGYLSTDTQYF
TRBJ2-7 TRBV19 CASSIGSGTGPLEQYF
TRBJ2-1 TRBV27 CAPRVARQGDEQFF
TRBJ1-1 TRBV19 CASSMVLVGTEAFF
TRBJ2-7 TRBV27 CASGHGAGTYEQYF
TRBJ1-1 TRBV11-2 CASSFNQAGAHTEAFF
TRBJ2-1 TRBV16 CASSQTPEQFF
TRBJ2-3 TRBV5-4 CASSLGASGTTDTQYF
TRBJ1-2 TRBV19 CASKDRTPNYGYTF
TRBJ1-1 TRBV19 CASRTGGRTEAFF
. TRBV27 CASRLAGGPSYEQYF
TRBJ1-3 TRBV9 CASSEGGSGNTIYF
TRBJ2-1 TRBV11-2 CASSSGPEGRNEQFF
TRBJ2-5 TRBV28 CASSFTGGGETQYF
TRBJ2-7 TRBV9 CASSEVAGAYEQYF
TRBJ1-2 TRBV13 CASSQEFGRGDGYTF
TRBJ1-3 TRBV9 CASSPRPLGGNTIYF
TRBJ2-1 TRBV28 CASSWSSGYNEQFF
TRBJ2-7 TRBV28 CASRDRQGTYEQYF
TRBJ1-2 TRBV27 CASKGGYYGYTF
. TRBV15 CATSMWVRDEQYF
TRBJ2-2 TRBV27 CASSLSFANTGELFF
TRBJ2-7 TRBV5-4 CASSLKKPGGLEQYF